The clone carrying this T cell receptor beta chain was recorded many times. Its cognate antigen is unknown. With iRepertoire HTBI primers and Arm-PCR of CDR3 regions, TCR beta libraries were built. As processed by the authors: From all samples, identification returned approximately 14 TRBJ and about 60 TRBV segments. TCRdb re-derived calls from the multiplex PCR reads in MiXCR, one entry per CDR3 protein. Clone size and V and J calls follow TCRdb, not the original study. Of roughly 500,000 distinct CDR3 sequences in the sample, around 21% were seen once. The entry originates in a study of regulatory T cells in long-lasting Graves disease. The time point is: persistent/refractory GD, antithyroid drugs over 5 years with positive TRAb. PBMCs provided the RNA from which the TCR library was made. American Thyroid Association guidelines served as the basis for diagnosing Graves' disease. Study outcomes and limitations: TRBV28, TRBJ1-2 and TRBJ2-5 were segments that persistent disease favored. Blood alone, not thyroid tissue, was studied.

Germline CDR1 is MNHNS and CDR2 is SASEGT. V shed 5 bases and J shed 2 bases, with 15 bases lying between them. CDR3 length: 15 residues. The chain links TRBV6-1 to TRBJ2-5; no clear D gene. The sequence was obtained from a female donor with Graves disease. The source material was peripheral blood mononuclear cells (PBMCs), sampled when the disease was refractory, from a patient treated with antithyroid drugs. The CDR3 loop reads CASSLRRGGQETQYF. The CDR3 region has the DNA TGTGCCAGCAGTCTACGTCGCGGCGGACAAGAGACCCAGTACTTC.